A single sample gave rise to the 16 T cell receptor beta chains below, sequenced in a study of blood T cell repertoires in COVID-19. Some clones are missing from TCRdb's copy, which holds only in-frame ones; the method was immunoSEQ multiplex PCR. Among under 120,000 clones listed, about 85% were seen once. The sequencing input was peripheral blood. The source is a human donor in a cohort sampled during active COVID-19.

The V gene is TRBV6-5, the J gene TRBJ2-1; weak D call: TRBD2 (5 bases). The V and J ends lost 0 bases and 6 bases respectively, with 15 bases between them. The CDR3 spans 16 residues. CDR1 and CDR2 from the germline V gene are MNHEY and SVGAGI. The CDR3 coding sequence is TGTGCCAGCAGTTACTCTCGGGGAGCAAGTACCAATGAGCAGTTCTTC. Translated, it gives CASSYSRGASTNEQFF.

The chain employs TRBV2 and TRBJ2-1; 11 nucleotides line up with TRBD2. V was clipped by 7 bases and J by 7 bases; unmatched bases: 12. Germline loops: CDR1 SNHLY, CDR2 FYNNEI. CDR3 length: 16 amino acids. CDR3: CASIERTSGSQNEQFF. Written as DNA, the CDR3 is TGTGCCAGCATCGAGAGAACTAGCGGGAGTCAAAATGAGCAGTTCTTC. Full variable domain (remainder filled in from reference TRBV2 and TRBJ2-1): EPEVTQTPSHQVTQMGQEVILRCVPISNHLYFYWYRQILGQKVEFLVSFYNNEISEKSEIFDDQFSVERPDGSNFTLKIRSTKLEDSAMYFCASIERTSGSQNEQFFGPGTRLTVL.

The V and J genes are TRBV7-9 and TRBJ1-2; the D is unclear. With 3 bases removed from V and 6 bases from J, the gap between germline ends came to 11 bases. In germline, CDR1 is SEHNR, CDR2 FQNEAQ (reference sequence). This CDR3 has 13 residues. The CDR3 loop is CASSLMNTDGYTF. Written as DNA, the CDR3 is TGTGCCAGCAGCTTGATGAACACCGATGGCTACACCTTC.

The J gene is TRBJ2-7, the V gene TRBV19; possibly TRBD2 for D (5 bases). V was trimmed by 5 bases and J by 3 bases, leaving 14 bases between them. From germline, CDR1 is LNHDA and CDR2 SQIVND (reference sequence). The CDR3 runs to 14 residues. The chain's CDR3 is CASSPGGYGYEQYF. CDR3 sequence (DNA): TGTGCCAGTAGTCCCGGAGGCTATGGCTACGAGCAGTACTTC. Filled out from reference TRBV19 and TRBJ2-7, the complete variable domain reads DGGITQSPKYLFRKEGQNVTLSCEQNLNHDAMYWYRQDPGQGLRLIYYSQIVNDFQKGDIAEGYSVSREKKESFPLTVTSAQKNPTAFYLCASSPGGYGYEQYFGPGTRLTVT.

J is TRBJ2-7 and V is TRBV7-9, with no clear D. The CDR3 is 14 amino acids. CDR1 and CDR2 (germline): SEHNR, FQNEAQ (reference sequence). V lost 4 bases, J lost 3 bases, and 13 bases lay in between. The CDR3 loop is CASSSYGVDYEQYF. The CDR3 DNA follows: TGTGCCAGCAGCTCGTACGGTGTAGACTACGAGCAGTACTTC.

V usage is TRBV19 and J usage is TRBJ1-3; D gene uncertain. This CDR3 has 13 residues. Germline CDR1 is LNHDA and CDR2 is SQIVND (reference sequence). V was pared by 6 bases and J by 0 bases, with 6 bases between. CDR3 in amino acids: CASRPSSGNTIYF. DNA for the CDR3: TGTGCCAGTAGGCCGAGCTCTGGAAACACCATATATTTT.

The chain carries TRBV6-5 and TRBJ1-3; 8 positions match TRBD1. The junction had 5 bases not matched to a gene; V was cut back by 6 bases and J by 7 bases. The CDR3 has 13 amino acids. The germline gives CDR1 MNHEY, CDR2 SVGAGI. The CDR3, as DNA: TGTGCCAGCAGGAACCAGGGGGCCAACACCATATATTTT. The encoded protein is CASRNQGANTIYF.

V gene TRBV18 combines with J gene TRBJ2-1; TRBD2 might be the D (6 bases). Looked up from germline, CDR1 is KGHSH and CDR2 is LQKENI. This CDR3 has 16 residues. Trimming removed 2 bases from V and 6 bases from J, with 17 bases in between. CDR3 nucleotides: TGTGCCAGCTCACCAGGCCCGACCGGGACTGTCAATGAGCAGTTCTTC. Protein: CASSPGPTGTVNEQFF.

The V and J genes are TRBV10-2 and TRBJ2-3, with 10 positions matching TRBD2. The germline CDR1 and CDR2 sequences are WSHSY and SAAADI. The V and J ends lost 0 bases and 9 bases, in that order; junction bases with no gene match: 6. The CDR3 length is 15 residues. The CDR3 DNA follows: TGCGCCAGCAGTGAGTCGAGCGGGGGGGCTTCCACGCAGTATTTT. It codes for CASSESSGGASTQYF.

V usage is TRBV7-2 and J usage is TRBJ2-5, with D maybe TRBD2 (6 bases). V was clipped by 3 bases and J by 5 bases, with 10 bases between them. The CDR3 spans 13 residues. CDR1 SGHTA and CDR2 FQGNSA come from the germline V gene. The CDR3 DNA reads as TGTGCCAGCAGCTTTCGTGGGGGGGAGACCCAGTACTTC. Translating gives CASSFRGGETQYF.

The V gene is TRBV6-6, the J gene TRBJ2-7, with 10 positions matching TRBD2. CDR1 is MNHNY, CDR2 SVGAGI, per germline (reference sequence). Trimming at V came to 8 bases and at J to 2 bases, leaving 3 bases not matched to a gene. The CDR3 extends over 13 amino acids. CDR3 in DNA: TGTGCCAGCGGGACTAGCGATACCTACGAGCAGTACTTC. This sequence encodes CASGTSDTYEQYF.

The chain uses TRBV20-1 and TRBJ2-5, with 7 bases aligning to TRBD1. The length of the CDR3 is 12 residues. Germline CDR1 and CDR2: DFQATT and SNEGSKA (reference sequence). Unmatched junction bases numbered 3, after V lost 4 bases and J lost 4 bases. The CDR3, as DNA: TGCAGTGCTATTGACAGGGTAGAGACCCAGTACTTC. Its translation is CSAIDRVETQYF.

The V and J genes are TRBV6-6 and TRBJ2-3; 14 positions match TRBD2. The J segment lost 7 bases and the V segment lost 5 bases, leaving 11 bases of the junction unmatched. The CDR3 covers 17 residues. The V gene's germline CDR1 is MNHNY and CDR2 SVGAGI (reference sequence). CDR3 in DNA: TGTGCCAGCAGTCAGACTAGCGGGGGGGGCCCGTTGTATACGCAGTATTTT. Translated, it gives CASSQTSGGGPLYTQYF.

The chain uses TRBV27 and TRBJ1-5, with D possibly matching TRBD1 (5 bases). The V gene lost 1 base and the J gene lost 6 bases, with 10 bases spanning the gap. CDR1 MNHEY and CDR2 SMNVEV come from the germline V gene (reference sequence). The CDR3 covers 14 residues. The CDR3 loop reads CASSLLGGTQPQHF. CDR3 in DNA: TGTGCCAGCAGTTTATTGGGGGGGACTCAGCCCCAGCATTTT.

This rearrangement joins TRBV7-8 to TRBJ2-7, with a tentative D call TRBD2 (6 bases). The CDR3 consists of 13 residues. The ends were cut back, 6 bases at V and 2 bases at J, with 11 bases in the middle. The germline gives CDR1 SGHVS, CDR2 FQNEAQ. As DNA, the CDR3 is TGTGCCAGCAGGAGGGACTCAGCCTACGAGCAGTACTTC. As protein: CASRRDSAYEQYF.

The gene calls are TRBV6-2 or TRBV6-3 and TRBJ1-5; D not resolved. Trimming pared 5 bases from V and 7 bases from J, leaving 9 bases between. Germline V CDR1 and CDR2: MNHEY, SVGEGT. The CDR3 totals 12 residues. The CDR3 is CASSPRQQPQHF. In DNA, the CDR3 is TGTGCCAGCAGTCCCCGACAACAGCCCCAGCATTTT.